The source of this T cell receptor beta chain is a study of shared clonotypes between healthy human individuals (TCRdb year 2020). Regarding the complete study: The cohort included three men and a couple of women between 18 and 49 years of age. Per donor, leukapheresis produced somewhere between about 0.85 and 9.5 billion PBMCs. The study deeply sequenced blood TCR repertoires of about 5 healthy adults to estimate repertoire size and the extent of clonotype sharing between individuals. Libraries were prepared and TCR repertoires were sequenced by different laboratories using diverse techniques, in order to increase sequencing depth and limit assay-specific biases. For each donor, CD4 naive and CD4 memory were each given three plates, CD8 naive was given two plates, and CD8 memory was given one plate.

The donors were healthy, HIV-negative adults who had no recently reported acute infections or vaccinations. Only Caucasian adults living in Nashville, Tennessee, USA were represented among the donors. CD8 memory samples consisted of magnetically selected CD45RO+ cells combined with CCR7-negative CD45RA+ effector memory (TemRA) cells. Blood was obtained by leukapheresis, after which PBMCs were separated by Ficoll-Histopaque density gradient centrifugation and cryopreserved in liquid nitrogen vapor phase. Purity and quantity of every magnetically sorted T cell population were checked by analytical flow cytometry. From each sorted fraction, genomic DNA was isolated and quantified by UV absorbance on a Nanodrop 2000c. About this clone: The specificity of this receptor is unknown. Qualities for individual bases were not recorded, and no much larger clone is one base off.

Results the study describes overall, beyond this receptor: Because the study included a small number of donors, the genetic and exposure-history diversity represented was limited. Incomplete sequencing was indicated by rarefaction of sorted-subset datasets, despite the large sequencing depth. Roughly 5% of naive CD4, roughly 3.6% of naive CD8, about 2.1% of memory CD4, and 0.4% of memory CD8 clonotypes were shared across a few donors. Estimated clonotype richness was generally larger for naive than for memory subsets. Pairwise subsampling indicated that sequencing depth was expected to affect the degree of clonotype sharing among donors. Clonotypes shared by all four sorted-subset donors showed higher generation probabilities than non-shared clonotypes. Sampling was limited to blood, and TCR repertoires in tissue likely differ from TCR repertoires in blood.

Looking up the germline V gene yields CDR1 MDHEN and CDR2 SYDVKM. Trimmed from V: 6 bases; trimmed from J: 1 base; junction bases lacking a gene match: 10. The CDR3 holds 16 amino acids from the cysteine to the phenylalanine. Only the CDR3 DNA stays, 48 bases, in frame from base 1. TCR CDR3 regions were amplified from genomic DNA by multiplex PCR using the deep immunoSEQ assay. For each cell subset, the extracted genomic DNA was distributed evenly across all wells of several immunoSEQ 96-well plates, and each plate served as one replicate. Each replicate PCR for sorted subsets received roughly 0.2 ug genomic DNA, equal to 28,000 or so T cell genomes. The purified libraries were quantified using a Qubit 3.0 fluorometer, sized with a Bioanalyzer 2100, and then quantified again using the KAPA Library Quantification kit. Every immunoSEQ 96-well plate was sequenced on a separate single-read 150-cycle Illumina NextSeq 550 flow cell. Turning to the authors' computational methods: Because only junctional sequences without quality scores were contained in the immunoSEQ output, filtering matching that applied to full-length reads could not be performed. Sequences were annotated with PyIR, a Python wrapper for IgBLAST v1.9, using IMGT germline references to assign V/J genes and CDR3. Reads with weak V/J assignments (E-value above 1e-6), missing CDR3, stop codons, out-of-frame junctions, or ambiguous translated residues were removed. V3J clonotypes were defined as sequences sharing an identical inferred V gene, J gene, and CDR3 amino acid sequence. The percentage overlap between two repertoires was calculated by dividing the number of shared unique clonotypes by the size of the smaller repertoire. Repertoire richness was assessed with RTK rarefaction, the Chao1 estimator, and Recon v2.1 estimates of unobserved clonotypes. Generation probabilities for all TCRbeta clonotypes obtained by the gDNA method from a handful of donors were computed using OLGA. In TCRdb, the immuneACCESS table is reduced to in-frame sequences with V and J assigned. These tables do not hold every clone; where another copy was compared, an unresolved V gene accounts for under half, and the others remain unexplained. The V and J calls and clone size were taken over from that table, and D and trimming were inferred from the DNA. Here the sample has roughly 120,000 clones; 65% to 75% occur a single time. Approximately 23% of the sample is in the top ten clones.

The origin of this receptor is a woman in her thirties in good health. The sample comprised memory CD8+ T cells sorted from blood. The cell subset or site label, read with the paper, signifies: CD45RO+ cells pooled with CCR7-negative TemRA cells. The chain is made from TRBV28 and TRBJ2-3, and TRBD2 aligns with 7 junction nucleotides. The CDR3 region reads CASRPIGEGGTDTQYF. The nucleotides read TGTGCCAGCAGACCTATTGGGGAGGGAGGCACAGATACGCAGTATTTT.